The clone carrying this TCR beta chain occurred a few times. This specimen comes from a study of T-cell reconstitution after alpha-beta-depleted transplantation in children. A library of TCRbeta sequences, prepared with unique molecular identifiers, was generated. TCRdb itself ran the PCR reads through MiXCR, one entry per CDR3 protein. The data show about 360,000 distinct CDR3 sequences, with more than 10% seen just once and 3.5% to 4.5% held by the top ten. The CDR3 length is 12 residues. Germline-derived CDR1 and CDR2 are SQVTM and ANQGSEA. V dropped 4 bases and J dropped 5 bases, with 12 bases sitting between them.

This clonotype was sampled from a human donor who donated a stem cell graft to a child with Fanconi anemia. The chain couples TRBV29-1 to TRBJ2-7; D remains ambiguous. The sequencing here drew on PBMCs, taken from the stem cell graft. CDR3 sequence reads: CSVGSKGHEQYF. DNA of the CDR3: TGCAGCGTTGGCAGCAAAGGGCACGAGCAGTACTTC.